This TCR beta chain was retrieved from a study of T cell repertoires in cytomegalovirus infection. Whole-study context: Both a matching HLA type and CMV infection were indicated by public TCR beta signatures. The study, taken as a whole, reports: Clonotype analysis showed dominance of the ex vivo response by HLA-C-restricted CMV-specific TCR beta clonotypes. Carriage of CMV together with the relevant HLA was identifiable through cumulative public TCR beta family frequency.

Each CDR3 protein gets one entry after TCRdb re-called the reads with MiXCR. Of around 260,000 distinct CDR3 sequences in the sample, roughly 26% were seen once. Points on this clonotype: The antigen remains unidentified.

V trimming: 8 bases; J trimming: 8 bases; junction bases outside the gene matches: 14. CDR3 length: 14 amino acids. Germline V lookup: CDR1 LNHDA, CDR2 SQIVND (reference sequence). The V gene is TRBV19, the J gene TRBJ1-2, with TRBD1 identical over 7 bases. The sequenced sample consisted of PBMCs. The origin of this receptor is a human donor in good health (CMV status not recorded). Some clones in this sample may be carry-over from other donors' samples. The CDR3 is CASHEEQGKAGYTF. The CDR3 nucleotides read TGTGCCAGTCACGAAGAACAGGGGAAAGCGGGCTACACCTTC.